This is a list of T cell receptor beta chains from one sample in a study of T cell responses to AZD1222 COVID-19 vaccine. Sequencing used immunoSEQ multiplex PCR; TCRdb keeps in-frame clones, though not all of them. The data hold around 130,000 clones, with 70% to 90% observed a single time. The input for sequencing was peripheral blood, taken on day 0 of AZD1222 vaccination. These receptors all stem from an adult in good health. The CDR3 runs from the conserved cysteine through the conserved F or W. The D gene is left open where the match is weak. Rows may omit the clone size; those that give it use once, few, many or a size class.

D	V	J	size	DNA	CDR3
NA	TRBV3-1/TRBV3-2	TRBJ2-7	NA	TGTGCCAGCAGCCAAGATTTTGTGGGACTCTCCTACGAGCAGTACTTC	CASSQDFVGLSYEQYF
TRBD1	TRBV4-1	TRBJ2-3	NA	TGCGCCAGCAGCCAAGAACGCGCAGGGGGAGATACGCAGTATTTT	CASSQERAGGDTQYF
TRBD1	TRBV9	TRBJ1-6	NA	TGTGCCAGCCCGGTTTATATGGACAGGGGGTGGCGCAGATTAAATTCACCCCTCCACTTT	CASPVYMDRGWRRLNSPLHF
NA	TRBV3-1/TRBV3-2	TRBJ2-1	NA	TGTGCCAGCAGCCATGGGGGTGAGCAGTTCTTC	CASSHGGEQFF
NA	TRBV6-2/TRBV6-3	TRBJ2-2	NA	TGTGCCAGCAGTTACCCACGTTCCCCCACCGGGGAGTTGTTTTTT	CASSYPRSPTGELFF
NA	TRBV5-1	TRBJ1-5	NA	TGCGCCAGCAGCTTTAACAGCGAGCAGCCCCAGCATTTT	CASSFNSEQPQHF
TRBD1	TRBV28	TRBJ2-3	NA	TGTGCCAGCAGTTTACCAAAGACAGGGGGCACAGATACGCAGTATTTT	CASSLPKTGGTDTQYF
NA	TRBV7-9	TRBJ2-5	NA	TGTGCCAGCAGCTTAGGGGCCAATCAAGAGACCCAGTACTTC	CASSLGANQETQYF
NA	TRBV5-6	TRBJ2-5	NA	TGTGCCAGCAGCTTAACTCAGGGTGGATACGAGACCCAGTACTTC	CASSLTQGGYETQYF
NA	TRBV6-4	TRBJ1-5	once	TGTGCCAGCAGTGAGACCCCGGGGGGTGATCAGCCCCAGCATTTT	CASSETPGGDQPQHF
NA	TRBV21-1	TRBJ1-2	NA	TGTGCCAGCAGCCTATCGGGGATTATAACAGGGAACGATGGCTACACCTTC	CASSLSGIITGNDGYTF
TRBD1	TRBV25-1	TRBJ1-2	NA	TGTGCCAGCAGCCTGACAGGGGGCGGCTACACCTTC	CASSLTGGGYTF
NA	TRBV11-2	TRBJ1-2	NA	TGTGCCAGCAGCTTGGACAGATCCGGCTACACCTTC	CASSLDRSGYTF
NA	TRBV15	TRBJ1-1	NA	TGTGCCACCAGCAGAGACCCTCGGGGGGTGAACACTGAAGCTTTCTTT	CATSRDPRGVNTEAFF
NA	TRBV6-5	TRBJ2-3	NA	TGTGCCAGCAGTATCCTAGCCCTAGATACGCAGTATTTT	CASSILALDTQYF
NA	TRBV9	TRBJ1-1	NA	TGTGCCAGCAGCACCCGGACGGAGAACACTGAAGCTTTCTTT	CASSTRTENTEAFF
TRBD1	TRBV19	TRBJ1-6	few	TGTGCCAGTAGGGGACAGGGGGTAGAATCACCCCTCCACTTT	CASRGQGVESPLHF
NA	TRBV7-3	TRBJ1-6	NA	TGTGCCAGCAGCTCCGGACAAGCTAATAATTCACCCCTCCACTTT	CASSSGQANNSPLHF
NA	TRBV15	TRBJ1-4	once	TGTGCCACCAGCAGCTTGACCGGATGGGGAGAAAAACTGTTTTTT	CATSSLTGWGEKLFF
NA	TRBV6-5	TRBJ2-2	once	TGTGCCAGCAGTCCCGGCGTAGACACCGGGGAGCTGTTTTTT	CASSPGVDTGELFF
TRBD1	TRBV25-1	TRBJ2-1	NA	TGTGCCAGCAGGGACCGGGACAGGGCCTACAATGAGCAGTTCTTC	CASRDRDRAYNEQFF
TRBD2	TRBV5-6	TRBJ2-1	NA	TGTGCCAGCAGCCCGGGGGAGCGGGAGGTTAGGGTTGAGCAGTTCTTC	CASSPGEREVRVEQFF
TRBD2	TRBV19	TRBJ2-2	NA	TGTGCCAGTACCCGACTAGCGGGACCCGGGGAGCTGTTTTTT	CASTRLAGPGELFF
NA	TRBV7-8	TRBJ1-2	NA	TGTGCCAGCAGCTTAGAACAGGGTCTAGGATATGGCTACACCTTC	CASSLEQGLGYGYTF
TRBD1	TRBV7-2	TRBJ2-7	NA	TGTGCCAGCAGCTTCATTCCGGGACAGGGGCTCGAGCAGTACTTC	CASSFIPGQGLEQYF
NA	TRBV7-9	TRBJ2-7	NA	TGTGCCAGCAGCTTAAGGTCAGACAGCTCCTACGAGCAGTACTTC	CASSLRSDSSYEQYF
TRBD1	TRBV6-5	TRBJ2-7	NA	TGTGCCAGCAGCCGACAGGGGGAGGTCGAGCAGTACTTC	CASSRQGEVEQYF
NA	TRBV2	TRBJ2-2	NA	TGTGCCAGCAGTGAATTCGGGGGCGCCACCGGGGAGCTGTTTTTT	CASSEFGGATGELFF
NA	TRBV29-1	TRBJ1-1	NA	TGCAGCGTTGAAAAGGGTCACACTGAAGCTTTCTTT	CSVEKGHTEAFF
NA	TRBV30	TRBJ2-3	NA	TGTGCCTGGAGTGTAGGTCAAGGAGAGCGGGATACGCAGTATTTT	CAWSVGQGERDTQYF
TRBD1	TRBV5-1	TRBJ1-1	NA	TGCGCCAGCAGCTTCGGGACAGGGGGCCCGAACACTGAAGCTTTCTTT	CASSFGTGGPNTEAFF
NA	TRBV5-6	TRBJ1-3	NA	TGTGCCAGCAGCTTCAACGGATATTCTGGAAACACCATATATTTT	CASSFNGYSGNTIYF
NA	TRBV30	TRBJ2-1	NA	TGTGCCTGGAGTGTAGGAGCTACCAATGAGCAGTTCTTC	CAWSVGATNEQFF
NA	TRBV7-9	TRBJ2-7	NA	TGTGCCAGCAGCCCCTCTGCCGGGGTTTACGAGCAGTACTTC	CASSPSAGVYEQYF
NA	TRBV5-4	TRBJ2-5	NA	TGTGCCAGCACCTCACGAGGGGGGGAAGAGACCCAGTACTTC	CASTSRGGEETQYF
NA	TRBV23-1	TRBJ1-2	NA	TGCGCCGGGAAAGCTAACTATGGCTACACCTTC	CAGKANYGYTF
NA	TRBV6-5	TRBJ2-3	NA	TGTGCCAGCTCGACTAGTATCGCAGATACGCAGTATTTT	CASSTSIADTQYF
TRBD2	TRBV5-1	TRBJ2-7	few	TGCGCCAGCAGCTTAGTACTAGCGGGGGGAACCTACGAGCAGTACTTC	CASSLVLAGGTYEQYF
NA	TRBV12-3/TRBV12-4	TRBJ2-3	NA	TGTGCCAGCACCCGGCTAAACGCAGATACGCAGTATTTT	CASTRLNADTQYF
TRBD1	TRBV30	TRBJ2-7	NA	TGTGCCTGGAGCCGGACAGGGGGCGAGCAGTACTTC	CAWSRTGGEQYF
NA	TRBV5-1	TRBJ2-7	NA	TGCGCCAGCAGCTCGGGGTGGGAACATAACGAGCAGTACTTC	CASSSGWEHNEQYF
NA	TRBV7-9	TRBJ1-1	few	TGTGCCAGCAGCCCCCTGACCCTGGGCACTGAAGCTTTCTTT	CASSPLTLGTEAFF
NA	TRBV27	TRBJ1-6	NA	TGTGCCAGCAGTTCGGGCGGCTCCTATAATTCACCCCTCCACTTT	CASSSGGSYNSPLHF
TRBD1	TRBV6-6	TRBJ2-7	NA	TGTGCCAGCAGTACAGGGGACGAGCAGTACTTC	CASSTGDEQYF
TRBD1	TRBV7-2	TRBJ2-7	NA	TGTGCCAGCAGCACGGGACAGGGTATCTACGAGCAGTACTTC	CASSTGQGIYEQYF
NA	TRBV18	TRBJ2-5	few	TGTGCCAGCTCACTTTCATCCTGGGAGACCCAGTACTTC	CASSLSSWETQYF
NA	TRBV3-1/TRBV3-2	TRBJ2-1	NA	TGTGCCAGCAGCCAAGAGGACAGTATCAATGAGCAGTTCTTC	CASSQEDSINEQFF
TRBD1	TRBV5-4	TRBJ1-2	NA	TGTGCCAGCAGCTTGATCGGGACAGGGCGGAGCGGAGGCTACACCTTC	CASSLIGTGRSGGYTF
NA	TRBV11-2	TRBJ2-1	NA	TGTGCCAGCAGCTTAAGTGCGGACGCTGACGATGAGCAGTTCTTC	CASSLSADADDEQFF
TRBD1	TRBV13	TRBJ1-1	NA	TGTGCCAGCAGCTTAAGGGGGACAGGGCAGAACACTGAAGCTTTCTTT	CASSLRGTGQNTEAFF
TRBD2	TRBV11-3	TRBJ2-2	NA	TGTGCCAGCAGCCAAGGAGCGGGGGGGCCTTCAGGGGAGCTGTTTTTT	CASSQGAGGPSGELFF
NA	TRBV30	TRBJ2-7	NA	TGTGCCTGGAGTTGGGACCGCGCCTACGAGCAGTACTTC	CAWSWDRAYEQYF
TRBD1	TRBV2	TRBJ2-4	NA	TGTGCCAGCAGGAGAACAGGGGTGATAAACATTCAGTACTTC	CASRRTGVINIQYF